These 30 T cell receptor beta chains originate from one sample sequenced in a study of read filtering for tumor transcriptome and immune sequencing. Molecular barcoded adaptors covering alpha/delta and beta/gamma chains were used on around 400 ng RNA. TCRdb ran MiXCR on the reads and lists one entry per CDR3 protein. In the table there are around 130,000 distinct CDR3 sequences, 13% of which are singletons. Sample: a population of CD138-negative cells sorted from bone marrow. These receptor sequences come from a donor at least 40 years old with multiple myeloma.

This clonotype was observed many times. The chain has TRBV7-9 and TRBJ2-5; D possibly corresponds to TRBD2 (5 bases). V lost 9 bases and J lost 1, with 18 bases in between. Germline CDR1 SEHNR, CDR2 FQNEAQ (reference sequence). This CDR3 region has 15 residues. Here the CDR3 reads CASNPGNWGQETQYF. The CDR3 bases are TGTGCCAGTAATCCGGGGAACTGGGGCCAAGAGACCCAGTACTTC. The full variable domain, with the rest looked up from reference TRBV7-9 and TRBJ2-5, is DTGVSQNPRHKITKRGQNVTFRCDPISEHNRLYWYRQTLGQGPEFLTYFQNEAQLEKSRLLSDRFSAERPKGSFSTLEIQRTEQGDSAMYLCASNPGNWGQETQYFGPGTRLLVL.

This clonotype occurred many times. The chain couples TRBV29-1 to TRBJ1-1; D unresolved. V was pared by 3 bases and J by 0 bases, with 8 bases between. The CDR3 loop spans 13 amino acids. CDR1 is SQVTM and CDR2 is ANQGSEA in the germline V gene. In nucleotides, the CDR3 is TGCAGCGTTGAGAGGTCAGTGAACACTGAAGCTTTCTTT. Translation: CSVERSVNTEAFF.

This clonotype occurred many times. The chain joins TRBV6-5 to TRBJ2-6, with D possibly being TRBD2 (5 bases). CDR1 and CDR2 (germline): MNHEY, SVGAGI. The V end lost 3 bases, the J end lost 0 bases, and 12 bases lay between the germline ends. CDR3 size: 17 residues. DNA of the CDR3: TGTGCCAGCAGTTATGGGAGCTATAACTCTGGGGCCAACGTCCTGACTTTC. It yields the protein CASSYGSYNSGANVLTF.

This clonotype was seen ten or more times. J is TRBJ1-5 and V is TRBV5-6, with TRBD1 matching over 10 bases. This CDR3 is 15 amino acids long. Germline assignment: CDR1 SGHDT and CDR2 YYEEEE. The ends lost 4 bases at V and 3 bases at J; junction bases unmatched: 4. Written as DNA, the CDR3 is TGTGCCAGCAGCGTGACAGGGGGCTTCAATCAGCCCCAGCATTTT. It is translated as CASSVTGGFNQPQHF.

This clonotype was recorded many times. This rearrangement joins TRBV12-3 or TRBV12-4 to TRBJ1-1; D not resolved. This CDR3 has 13 amino acids. With 6 bases removed from V and 11 bases from J, the gap between germline ends came to 19 bases. The CDR3 here is CASRTGRGSVAFF. The CDR3 DNA is TGTGCCAGCAGAACCGGGCGGGGTTCAGTTGCTTTCTTT.

There are many counts of this clonotype. The chain uses TRBV7-9 and TRBJ2-1; D is ambiguous. The ends were cut back, 5 bases at V and 2 bases at J, with 13 bases in the middle. The CDR3 contains 15 residues. Germline CDR1 reads SEHNR; CDR2 reads FQNEAQ (reference sequence). The CDR3 sequence is CASSPGELTYNEQFF. The DNA of the CDR3 is TGTGCCAGCAGCCCCGGCGAGTTAACCTACAATGAGCAGTTCTTC.

This clonotype was recorded at least ten times. The CDR3 sequence is CSARGSRVPDEPQHF. CDR3 nucleotide sequence: TGCAGTGCTAGGGGGTCGAGAGTCCCAGATGAGCCCCAGCATTTT. The chain employs TRBV20-1 and TRBJ1-5, with D unresolved. The CDR3 totals 15 residues. Trimming removed 3 bases from V and 8 bases from J, with 20 bases in between. CDR1 DFQATT and CDR2 SNEGSKA come from the germline V gene (reference sequence).

This clonotype was seen at least ten times. The chain recombines TRBV7-9 with TRBJ1-4; possible D gene TRBD1, 6 bases. The ends were cut back, 5 bases at V and 1 base at J, with 14 bases in the middle. CDR1 and CDR2 from the germline V gene are SEHNR and FQNEAQ (reference sequence). The CDR3 length is 16 residues. CDR3 amino acids: CASSQQGSLTNEKLFF. In DNA, the CDR3 is TGTGCCAGCAGCCAACAGGGATCGTTAACTAATGAAAAACTGTTTTTT.

The sample holds many counts of this clonotype. The V call is TRBV4-3, the J call TRBJ2-1; 7 bases align to TRBD2. The length of the CDR3 is 15 residues. Unmatched junction bases numbered 3, after V lost 0 bases and J lost 4 bases. Germline V gene data show CDR1 as LGHNA and CDR2 as YSLEER. CDR3 DNA sequence: TGCGCCAGCAGCCAAGATTGGGGGGGGTACAATGAGCAGTTCTTC. The encoded protein is CASSQDWGGYNEQFF.

About this clonotype itself: Just one base apart from a much larger clone, this may be a read error. The V call is TRBV6-2 or TRBV6-3, the J call TRBJ1-5; D gene uncertain. This CDR3 comprises 16 residues. In germline, CDR1 is MNHEY, CDR2 SVGEGT. Trimming pared 0 bases from V and 9 bases from J, leaving 18 bases between. The CDR3: CASSYSKGSFALPQHF. CDR3 bases: TGTGCCAGCAGTTACTCGAAAGGGTCCTTTGCTCTGCCCCAGCATTTT.

This clonotype was recorded many times. V and J are TRBV7-9 and TRBJ2-7; possibly TRBD2 for D (5 bases). Germline V gives CDR1 SEHNR, CDR2 FQNEAQ (reference sequence). The germline V and J ends were trimmed by 5 bases and 5 bases, with 13 bases remaining between them. The CDR3 covers 13 residues. The CDR3 protein is CASSPGLADEQYF. CDR3 DNA sequence: TGTGCCAGCAGCCCCGGACTGGCCGACGAGCAGTACTTC.

The sample holds many counts of this clonotype. The rearrangement links TRBV7-9 to TRBJ2-6; 7 bases fit TRBD1. Per germline, CDR1 SEHNR and CDR2 FQNEAQ (reference sequence). The CDR3 contains 15 residues. V gave up 5 bases and J gave up 2 bases; unmatched junction bases: 3. The CDR3 nucleotides are TGTGCCAGCAGCCTTACAGGGGCTGGGGCCAACGTCCTGACTTTC. This gives the protein CASSLTGAGANVLTF.

Worth noting for this clonotype: This sequence may be a read error, since a much larger clone differs from it by one base. The chain combines TRBV10-3 with TRBJ2-5; 7 bases are a match to TRBD2. The CDR3 length is 13 residues. Germline V gene data show CDR1 as ENHRY and CDR2 as SYGVKD. The CDR3 DNA follows: TGTTCCATCAGCGGGGACGGATCATGGACCCAGTACTTC. Translated: CSISGDGSWTQYF.

The rearrangement joins TRBV11-1 to TRBJ2-1, with 7 bases that match TRBD2. J lost 10 bases, V lost 5 bases, and 14 bases had no gene match. This CDR3 spans 15 amino acids. Germline V gene sequence: CDR1 SGHAT, CDR2 FQDESV (reference sequence). As DNA, the CDR3 is TGTGCCAGCAGCCAGACCGGGAGGCTAAACGCCGAGCAGTTCTTC. Translating it yields CASSQTGRLNAEQFF.

This clonotype was observed many times. J is TRBJ2-1 and V is TRBV7-3, with 7 bases that match TRBD2. The CDR3 runs 17 residues. From germline, CDR1 is SGHTA and CDR2 FQGTGA. Trimming removed 1 base from V and 5 bases from J; junction bases left unmatched: 11. The CDR3 reads CASSLRIGAGVHNEQFF. The CDR3 region has the DNA TGTGCCAGCAGCTTAAGGATCGGCGCGGGGGTCCACAATGAGCAGTTCTTC.

This clonotype was seen many times. V gene TRBV6-5 combines with J gene TRBJ2-1, with TRBD1 identical over 8 bases. CDR3 length: 15 amino acids. V gave up 7 bases and J gave up 1 base; unmatched junction bases: 6. Germline CDR1 is MNHEY and CDR2 is SVGAGI. The CDR3 DNA is TGTGCCAGCAACCGACAGGGGCGTTCCTACAATGAGCAGTTCTTC. This gives the protein CASNRQGRSYNEQFF.

In its sample, this clonotype was seen many times. J is TRBJ1-5 and V is TRBV27; D might be TRBD1 (6 bases). CDR1 is MNHEY and CDR2 is SMNVEV in the germline V gene (reference sequence). The CDR3 length is 13 residues. Trimming cost V 6 bases and J 4 bases, with 10 bases left between them. The CDR3 nucleotides read TGTGCCAGCAGCTACAGGGAGAATCAGCCCCAGCATTTT. Protein: CASSYRENQPQHF.

This clonotype was detected many times. The chain recombines TRBV5-5 with TRBJ1-5; 7 nucleotides agree with TRBD1. Germline CDR1 and CDR2: SGHKS and YYEKEE (reference sequence). After removal of 2 bases from V and 5 bases from J, the junction contained 7 bases not matched to a gene. The CDR3 spans 15 residues. The CDR3 spells CASSLGQAKHQPQHF. CDR3 bases: TGTGCCAGCAGCTTAGGACAGGCGAAACATCAGCCCCAGCATTTT.

CDR3: CASSYPAKGNTQYF. For the CDR3, the DNA is TGTGCCAGCAGTTACCCCGCTAAGGGAAATACGCAGTATTTT. The chain uses TRBV6-2 or TRBV6-3 and TRBJ2-3; the D is unclear. The V end lost 2 bases, the J end lost 7 bases, and 13 bases lay between the germline ends. Germline lookup yields CDR1 MNHEY and CDR2 SVGEGT. This CDR3 is 14 amino acids long.

The J gene is TRBJ2-7, the V gene TRBV9; 11 bases are a match to TRBD2. Germline V lookup: CDR1 SGDLS, CDR2 YYNGEE. The J segment lost 1 base and the V segment lost 7 bases, leaving 13 bases of the junction unmatched. This CDR3 contains 17 residues. CDR3 DNA sequence: TGTGCCAGCCATAAAATGACTAGCGGGACCATTTCCTACGAGCAGTACTTC. Its protein product is CASHKMTSGTISYEQYF.

This clonotype was seen repeatedly, ten times or more. The chain is built from TRBV20-1 and TRBJ2-1, with 7 bases identical to TRBD2. The CDR3 has 12 amino acids. J gave up 6 bases and V 6 bases, and 5 bases lay outside the gene matches. Germline V CDR1 and CDR2: DFQATT, SNEGSKA (reference sequence). The CDR3 is CSAGGRSNEQFF. CDR3 coding DNA: TGCAGTGCGGGAGGGAGAAGCAATGAGCAGTTCTTC.

This clonotype was recorded many times. The V gene is TRBV24-1, the J gene TRBJ2-3; D uncertain. Trimming took off 3 bases at V and 2 bases at J, with 17 bases between the two ends. This CDR3 is built from 17 residues. Germline V gives CDR1 KGHDR, CDR2 SFDVKD. CDR3 DNA: TGTGCCACCAGTGATCCCTCGATCGTACCGTACACAGATACGCAGTATTTT. Its protein is CATSDPSIVPYTDTQYF.

The sample holds many counts of this clonotype. J is TRBJ2-1 and V is TRBV19; D is ambiguous. The CDR3 is made up of 16 amino acids. The V end was cut by 4 bases, the J end by 6 bases, with 19 bases between. Germline loops: CDR1 LNHDA, CDR2 SQIVND (reference sequence). CDR3 amino acids: CASSTFIGSIGNEQFF. Written as DNA, the CDR3 is TGTGCCAGTAGTACCTTCATTGGGTCAATCGGCAATGAGCAGTTCTTC.

Comments on this clonotype: A much more abundant neighbour one base away suggests this may be a read error. The chain uses TRBV6-1 and TRBJ2-1, with D possibly being TRBD1 (5 bases). Germline V CDR1 and CDR2: MNHNS, SASEGT. The CDR3 length is 12 residues. For the CDR3, the DNA is TGTGCCAGCAGTGGGGGCTACAATGGGCAGTTCTTC. Translation: CASSGGYNGQFF.

At least ten counts were recorded for this clonotype. The chain recombines TRBV6-5 with TRBJ2-7, with TRBD2 matching 12 bases. CDR3 length: 15 amino acids. The ends lost 6 bases at V and 5 bases at J; junction bases unmatched: 8. Per germline, CDR1 MNHEY and CDR2 SVGAGI. The CDR3 sequence is CASRYLTSGSNEQYF. As DNA, the CDR3 is TGTGCCAGCAGATACCTGACTAGCGGGAGCAACGAGCAGTACTTC.

This clonotype was seen repeatedly, ten times or more. The V and J genes are TRBV6-6 and TRBJ2-1, with unresolved D. Germline V gene data show CDR1 as MNHNY and CDR2 as SVGAGI (reference sequence). The CDR3 totals 12 residues. The V end was cut by 6 bases, the J end by 6 bases, with 9 bases between. The CDR3 spells CASSSSRNEQFF. The CDR3 DNA reads TGTGCCAGCAGCAGCAGTCGCAATGAGCAGTTCTTC.

In this sample, this clonotype turned up many times. The rearrangement joins TRBV7-9 to TRBJ1-1; D call uncertain. Germline loops: CDR1 SEHNR, CDR2 FQNEAQ (reference sequence). V lost 5 bases, J lost 10 bases, and 14 bases lay in between. The CDR3 covers 12 residues. CDR3: CASSPEGRGAFF. The CDR3 coding sequence is TGTGCCAGCAGCCCAGAGGGTCGGGGAGCTTTCTTT. The full variable domain, completed using reference TRBV7-9 and TRBJ1-1, is DTGVSQNPRHKITKRGQNVTFRCDPISEHNRLYWYRQTLGQGPEFLTYFQNEAQLEKSRLLSDRFSAERPKGSFSTLEIQRTEQGDSAMYLCASSPEGRGAFFGQGTRLTVV.

This clonotype was seen many times. The chain is built from TRBV6-1 and TRBJ2-1; D perhaps matches TRBD2 (6 bases). CDR3 length: 15 residues. Trimming shortened V by 6 bases and J by 3 bases, and 15 bases separated the two germline ends. CDR1 is MNHNS, CDR2 SASEGT, per germline. The CDR3 region has the DNA TGTGCCAGCAGACCACCGGGGACTTACTACAATGAGCAGTTCTTC. Amino acid sequence: CASRPPGTYYNEQFF.

To note about this clonotype: This may stem from a read error, because a much larger clone lies one nucleotide away. The chain has TRBV6-6 and TRBJ2-1; D assignment may be TRBD1 or TRBD2 (6 bases each). Germline values: CDR1 MNHNY, CDR2 SVGAGI (reference sequence). V dropped 7 bases and J dropped 4 bases, with 14 bases sitting between them. This CDR3 has 14 residues. DNA for the CDR3: TGTGCCAGCACCAACGGGGGCGCGTACAATGAGCAGTTCTTC. Encoded protein: CASTNGGAYNEQFF.

This clonotype has more than one count but fewer than ten. The chain joins TRBV9 to TRBJ1-6, with TRBD1 matching 10 bases. The germline CDR1 and CDR2 sequences are SGDLS and YYNGEE. The CDR3 has 16 amino acids. The J segment lost 4 bases and the V segment lost 3 bases, leaving 4 bases of the junction unmatched. CDR3 in amino acids: CASSGGTGVYNSPLHF. The CDR3 DNA is TGTGCCAGCAGCGGAGGGACAGGGGTTTATAATTCACCCCTCCACTTT.